The next 20 T cell receptor beta chains were all read from a single sample in a study of OX40 agonist ivuxolimab in advanced cancers. Profiling relied on immunoSEQ multiplex PCR, and the TCRdb table lists in-frame clones only, not all of them. The sample lists fewer than 80,000 clones, about 90% occurring once. Source: CD4+ or CD8+ T cells sorted from blood, taken in a trial of the OX40 agonist ivuxolimab. The receptors here all came from an adult with an advanced solid tumor such as melanoma, head and neck, liver or kidney cancer.

This clone is labeled as medium-sized. The V gene is TRBV28, the J gene TRBJ2-7; TRBD2 agrees at 7 bases. The trim removed 5 bases at V and 4 bases at J, leaving 8 bases unmatched. This CDR3 comprises 14 residues. CDR1 and CDR2 (germline): MDHEN, SYDVKM. The CDR3 region has the DNA TGTGCCAGCAGTCCCCCCGCTAGCGGTTACGAGCAGTACTTC. Translated: CASSPPASGYEQYF.

V gene TRBV28 combines with J gene TRBJ2-1, with 8 bases identical to TRBD1. The CDR3 is 15 amino acids. CDR1 and CDR2 from the germline V gene are MDHEN and SYDVKM. V shed 6 bases and J 5 bases; nucleotides not matched to a gene: 9. The DNA of the CDR3 is TGTGCCAGCAGGTCGCGGACAGGGACCCACAATGAGCAGTTCTTC. This translates into CASRSRTGTHNEQFF.

For this clone: The junction and the germline gene differ at one end; a read error may be behind it. The CDR3 DNA sequence: TGTGCTAGCACCTTGGTTAGGGGCGGGAAGCACACAGATACGCAGTATTTT. Its protein is CASTLVRGGKHTDTQYF. The rearrangement joins TRBV7-7 to TRBJ2-3; weak D call: TRBD2 (6 bases). The CDR3 extends over 17 amino acids. The V gene's germline CDR1 is SSHAT and CDR2 FNYEAQ (reference sequence).

The rearrangement joins TRBV2 to TRBJ2-7; 9 positions agree with TRBD2. Germline-derived CDR1 and CDR2 are SNHLY and FYNNEI. The V segment lost 2 bases and the J segment 3 bases; nucleotides outside the gene matches: 2. The CDR3 runs 14 residues. CDR3: CASSERTSVYEQYF. The CDR3, as DNA: TGTGCCAGCAGTGAAAGGACTAGCGTCTACGAGCAGTACTTC.

This clone has a handful of counts. CDR3 nucleotides: TGTGCCTGGAGTCTTGGGGCGAACACTGAAGCTTTCTTT. As protein: CAWSLGANTEAFF. The genes are TRBV30 and TRBJ1-1; D is perhaps TRBD1 (5 bases). Germline V CDR1 and CDR2: GTSNPN, SVGIG (reference sequence). The V end was cut by 2 bases, the J end by 1 base, with 8 bases between. This CDR3 has 13 residues.

This clone showed up just a few times. The CDR3 reads CASSLGDRDYMNTEAFF. The DNA for the CDR3 is TGTGCCAGCAGTTTGGGGGACAGGGACTACATGAACACTGAAGCTTTCTTT. The chain joins TRBV28 to TRBJ1-1; 9 bases agree with TRBD1. The CDR3 is made up of 17 amino acids. Germline CDR1 and CDR2: MDHEN and SYDVKM. After removal of 3 bases from V and 0 bases from J, the junction contained 8 bases not matched to a gene.

V and J are TRBV9 and TRBJ1-5; the match to TRBD1 covers 7 bases. Trimming cost V 5 bases and J 4 bases; bases outside gene matches: 6. Germline CDR1 SGDLS, CDR2 YYNGEE. The CDR3 is 14 residues long. In DNA form, the CDR3 reads TGTGCCAGCAGTCCTACAGGGGAAAATCAGCCCCAGCATTTT. The encoded protein is CASSPTGENQPQHF.

Note on this clone: A junction boundary mismatches the germline segment, possibly from a read error. This chain joins TRBV5-6 and TRBJ2-7, with D possibly being TRBD2 (6 bases). Germline V gene sequence: CDR1 SGHDT, CDR2 YYEEEE. This CDR3 has 16 amino acids. CDR3 coding DNA: TGTGCCAGCAGCTTCGGAGGGACGGGGAGATCCTACGAGCAGTGCTTC. Translation gives CASSFGGTGRSYEQCF.

This clone was seen a single time. The chain employs TRBV11-2 and TRBJ2-3; 8 positions agree with TRBD2. The CDR3 length is 14 residues. V was clipped by 6 bases and J by 5 bases; unmatched bases: 7. Germline V lookup: CDR1 SGHAT, CDR2 FQNNGV. The CDR3 DNA is TGTGCCAGCAGATACAGCGGGAGAGAAGATACGCAGTATTTT. Its protein is CASRYSGREDTQYF. Looking up the rest from reference TRBV11-2 and TRBJ2-3 gives the full variable domain: EAGVAQSPRYKIIEKRQSVAFWCNPISGHATLYWYQQILGQGPKLLIQFQNNGVVDDSQLPKDRFSAERLKGVDSTLKIQPAKLEDSAVYLCASRYSGREDTQYFGPGTRLTVL.

The chain uses TRBV28 and TRBJ2-4; maybe TRBD1 (6 bases). There are 17 residues in the CDR3. CDR1 and CDR2 (germline): MDHEN, SYDVKM. Between the trimmed V and J ends, which lost 3 bases and 1 base, there was a span of 16 bases. The CDR3: CASSFSPQGNAKNIQYF. Written as DNA, the CDR3 is TGTGCCAGCAGTTTCTCACCCCAGGGGAACGCCAAAAACATTCAGTACTTC. The full variable domain, in which reference TRBV28 and TRBJ2-4 provide the parts outside the CDR3, is DVKVTQSSRYLVKRTGEKVFLECVQDMDHENMFWYRQDPGLGLRLIYFSYDVKMKEKGDIPEGYSVSREKKERFSLILESASTNQTSMYLCASSFSPQGNAKNIQYFGAGTRLSVL.

The chain recombines TRBV13 with TRBJ2-7; no reliable D call. The CDR3 spans 13 residues. Germline V gene sequence: CDR1 PRHDT, CDR2 FYEKMQ (reference sequence). With 1 base removed from V and 7 bases from J, the gap between germline ends came to 11 bases. CDR3 bases: TGTGCCAGCAGCTTAGCCCCCTCTAGGGAGCAGTACTTC. Protein: CASSLAPSREQYF.

The chain recombines TRBV4-2 with TRBJ1-4; D perhaps matches TRBD1 (6 bases). The CDR3 extends over 12 amino acids. The germline V gene has CDR1 LGHNA and CDR2 YNFKEQ. V was cut by 1 base and J by 14 bases, with 11 bases left in between. This CDR3 reads CASSQGGQGLFF. The CDR3 DNA is TGTGCCAGCAGCCAAGGGGGGCAGGGGCTGTTTTTT.

The chain recombines TRBV4-3 with TRBJ2-7, with D maybe TRBD2 (5 bases). Trimming removed 0 bases at V and 0 bases at J, with 6 bases between. This CDR3 comprises 14 residues. Germline lookup yields CDR1 LGHNA and CDR2 YSLEER. CDR3 loop: CASSQERDSYEQYF. DNA for the CDR3: TGCGCCAGCAGCCAAGAGAGGGACTCCTACGAGCAGTACTTC.

The chain uses TRBV6-6 and TRBJ2-7; D not certain. This CDR3 has 13 amino acids. Germline V gene sequence: CDR1 MNHNY, CDR2 SVGAGI (reference sequence). Trimming pared 6 bases from V and 2 bases from J, leaving 11 bases between. The CDR3 loop is CASRAAETYEQYF. CDR3 in DNA: TGTGCCAGCAGAGCCGCGGAGACCTACGAGCAGTACTTC.

This clone appeared a few times. Other DNA sequences within the sample encode an identical CDR3. V and J are TRBV5-6 and TRBJ2-3, with a possible D match to TRBD2 (6 bases). The CDR3 has 13 amino acids. Germline V gene sequence: CDR1 SGHDT, CDR2 YYEEEE. Trimming left V 3 bases short and J 4 bases short, with 9 bases between. The CDR3 DNA sequence: TGTGCCAGCAGCTGGGGGACTGCAGATACGCAGTATTTT. It translates to CASSWGTADTQYF.

This chain connects TRBV27 to TRBJ2-7, with D possibly being TRBD2 (6 bases). In germline, CDR1 is MNHEY, CDR2 SMNVEV (reference sequence). V was trimmed by 2 bases and J by 3 bases, leaving 14 bases between them. CDR3 size: 15 residues. CDR3 coding DNA: TGTGCCAGCAGTTTAGCTGCGGGACCCAACTACGAGCAGTACTTC. Residues: CASSLAAGPNYEQYF.

J is TRBJ2-1 and V is TRBV7-9; 9 nucleotides match TRBD1. V lost 5 bases, J lost 8 bases, and 7 bases stayed unmatched. The germline V gene has CDR1 SEHNR and CDR2 FQNEAQ (reference sequence). This CDR3 has 14 residues. The DNA for the CDR3 is TGTGCCAGCAGCGAACAGGGGGCGTTGGATGAGCAGTTCTTC. Translated: CASSEQGALDEQFF.

This clone was observed once. This chain's CDR3 is CASKGVNNYEQYF. CDR3 in DNA: TGTGCCTCCAAGGGGGTCAACAACTACGAGCAGTACTTC. The chain couples TRBV7-2 to TRBJ2-7; tentative D call: TRBD1 (6 bases). The CDR3 is 13 residues long. In germline, CDR1 is SGHTA, CDR2 FQGNSA. The ends were cut back, 11 bases at V and 3 bases at J, with 17 bases in the middle.

V gene TRBV11-2 combines with J gene TRBJ1-1; no clear D gene. CDR1 SGHAT and CDR2 FQNNGV come from the germline V gene. CDR3 size: 13 residues. V shed 2 bases and J shed 3 bases, with 7 bases lying between them. Here the CDR3 reads CASSLWVDTEAFF. In DNA, the CDR3 is TGTGCCAGCAGCTTATGGGTGGACACTGAAGCTTTCTTT.

This sequence joins TRBV28 and TRBJ1-4; D ambiguous. The CDR3 covers 13 residues. V lost 10 bases to trimming and J lost 1 base, with 10 bases between them. Per the germline V gene, CDR1 is MDHEN and CDR2 is SYDVKM. In nucleotides, the CDR3 is TGTGCCATCCGGGAAGAAACTAATGAAAAACTGTTTTTT. Its protein is CAIREETNEKLFF.